The clone carrying this TCR beta chain has more than one count but fewer than ten. The same CDR3 is also encoded by other DNA sequences in this sample. This entry belongs to a study of blood T cell repertoires in COVID-19. The germline V gene encodes CDR1 LGHNA and CDR2 YSLEER. V lost 6 bases and J lost 3; bases outside the gene matches: 5. The CDR3 covers 15 residues. Clones were sequenced by immunoSEQ multiplex PCR, and TCRdb holds only the in-frame ones, with some missing. The sample has around 300,000 clones; 90% are singletons. The receptor's source is a young woman with acute COVID-19. This chain connects TRBV4-3 to TRBJ2-1; 10 positions match TRBD2. Input material: PBMCs or T cells enriched from blood (not recorded which). CDR3 coding DNA: TGCGCCAGCAGTCCCGGGACTAGCGTCTACAATGAGCAGTTCTTC. Protein product: CASSPGTSVYNEQFF.